The next 15 T cell receptor beta chains were all read from a single sample in a study of blood T cell repertoires in COVID-19. Clones were sequenced by immunoSEQ multiplex PCR, and TCRdb holds only the in-frame ones, with some missing. This table has 200,000 to 250,000 clones, just over 85% appearing once. The sequenced sample was peripheral blood. The receptors here all came from a man younger than 30 with active or convalescent COVID-19.

The rearrangement uses TRBV11-2 and TRBJ2-2; weak D call: TRBD2 (7 bases). Germline V gene data show CDR1 as SGHAT and CDR2 as FQNNGV. The CDR3 has 15 residues. Trimming took 3 bases from V and 4 from J, leaving 12 bases between them. The CDR3 here is CASSFMAGATGELFF. Here the CDR3 DNA reads TGTGCCAGCAGCTTCATGGCGGGGGCCACCGGGGAGCTGTTTTTT.

V gene TRBV29-1 combines with J gene TRBJ2-7; a possible D gene is TRBD1 (6 bases). Germline loops: CDR1 SQVTM, CDR2 ANQGSEA. This CDR3 has 13 amino acids. V gave up 6 bases and J gave up 9 bases, with 21 bases separating them. For the CDR3, the DNA is TGCAGCGTAGAATTATCGGGGACATGGGTGCAGTACTTC. This sequence encodes CSVELSGTWVQYF.

This sequence joins TRBV27 and TRBJ1-1, with 8 positions matching TRBD1. The ends lost 3 bases at V and 3 bases at J; junction bases unmatched: 9. The CDR3 totals 16 residues. Germline CDR1 and CDR2: MNHEY and SMNVEV (reference sequence). The CDR3 coding sequence is TGTGCCAGCAGTTTGGTGTCAGGGGGCACGGACACTGAAGCTTTCTTT. Residues: CASSLVSGGTDTEAFF.

The chain couples TRBV7-3 to TRBJ2-3, with D perhaps TRBD2 (6 bases). The CDR3 contains 15 residues. V lost 4 bases and J 2 bases, leaving 13 bases between the germline ends. Germline CDR1 SGHTA, CDR2 FQGTGA. The CDR3 here is CASSSIGTDTDTQYF. In DNA form, the CDR3 reads TGTGCCAGCAGCTCCATCGGGACTGACACAGATACGCAGTATTTT.

This chain links TRBV7-9 with TRBJ2-7; D perhaps matches TRBD2 (6 bases). V lost 1 base and J 0 bases, leaving 10 bases between the germline ends. CDR3 size: 15 residues. Germline V gives CDR1 SEHNR, CDR2 FQNEAQ (reference sequence). CDR3 nucleotides: TGTGCCAGCAGCTTAGGCGGGACCAGCTCCTACGAGCAGTACTTC. Its protein product is CASSLGGTSSYEQYF. Full variable domain (missing parts from reference TRBV7-9 and TRBJ2-7): DTGVSQNPRHKITKRGQNVTFRCDPISEHNRLYWYRQTLGQGPEFLTYFQNEAQLEKSRLLSDRFSAERPKGSFSTLEIQRTEQGDSAMYLCASSLGGTSSYEQYFGPGTRLTVT.

This clone was counted only a few times. The V call is TRBV7-9, the J call TRBJ1-6; 9 positions match TRBD1. Germline lookup yields CDR1 SEHNR and CDR2 FQNEAQ (reference sequence). This CDR3 has 17 residues. The V segment lost 1 base and the J segment 7 bases; nucleotides outside the gene matches: 8. The DNA of the CDR3 is TGTGCCAGCAGCTTAGGGTCCATGGGACAGGGAAATTCACCCCTCCACTTT. Encoded protein: CASSLGSMGQGNSPLHF.

This chain joins TRBV5-8 and TRBJ1-5; 7 bases agree with TRBD1. Germline CDR1 reads SGHTS; CDR2 reads YDEGEE. The V and J ends lost 3 bases and 2 bases, in that order; junction bases with no gene match: 14. There are 18 residues in the CDR3. The CDR3 DNA reads as TGTGCCAGCAGCTCCGGGACAGCCCTAAGGCTGGGCAATCAGCCCCAGCATTTT. This sequence encodes CASSSGTALRLGNQPQHF.

V is TRBV6-4 and J is TRBJ2-3; D unclear. V dropped 0 bases and J dropped 3 bases, with 10 bases sitting between them. The CDR3 has 15 residues. Looked up from germline, CDR1 is MRHNA and CDR2 is SNTAGT. The CDR3 DNA follows: TGTGCCAGCAGTGACTCGAGTTTAATTACAGATACGCAGTATTTT. It specifies CASSDSSLITDTQYF.

The rearrangement joins TRBV5-1 to TRBJ1-1; 9 bases fit TRBD1. After removal of 2 bases from V and 4 bases from J, the junction contained 6 bases not matched to a gene. Germline V gene lookup returns CDR1 SGHRS and CDR2 YFSETQ. The CDR3 runs 15 residues. CDR3 bases: TGCGCCAGCAGCTTTGGGGGACAGGGCAGCACTGAAGCTTTCTTT. Protein sequence: CASSFGGQGSTEAFF. Combining the CDR3 with reference TRBV5-1 and TRBJ1-1 gives the whole variable domain KAGVTQTPRYLIKTRGQQVTLSCSPISGHRSVSWYQQTPGQGLQFLFEYFSETQRNKGNFPGRFSGRQFSNSRSEMNVSTLELGDSALYLCASSFGGQGSTEAFFGQGTRLTVV.

The rearrangement joins TRBV7-2 to TRBJ2-7; possibly TRBD2 for D (5 bases). Germline V gene lookup returns CDR1 SGHTA and CDR2 FQGNSA. Trimming took off 1 base at V and 3 bases at J, with 10 bases between the two ends. The CDR3 totals 14 residues. The CDR3, as DNA: TGTGCCAGCAGCTTAGAACGACTAAACTACGAGCAGTACTTC. Protein sequence: CASSLERLNYEQYF.

This chain joins TRBV6-5 and TRBJ2-7; 8 nucleotides align to TRBD2. Germline assignment: CDR1 MNHEY and CDR2 SVGAGI. J gave up 3 bases and V 1 base, and 5 bases lay outside the gene matches. This CDR3 has 15 amino acids. CDR3 coding DNA: TGTGCCAGCAGTTACTACGCAACTAGCGGCTACGAGCAGTACTTC. Translated, it gives CASSYYATSGYEQYF.

The sample holds a few counts of this clone. V usage is TRBV3-1 (or the pseudogene TRBV3-2) and J usage is TRBJ1-2; D is unresolved. Germline-derived CDR1 and CDR2 are LGHDT and YNNKEL (reference sequence). The germline V and J ends were trimmed by 1 base and 4 bases, with 7 bases remaining between them. This CDR3 has 13 residues. The CDR3 sequence: CASSQVSTYGYTF. The CDR3 DNA follows: TGTGCCAGCAGCCAAGTGAGCACCTATGGCTACACCTTC.

The rearrangement links TRBV19 to TRBJ2-1; 13 bases are shared with TRBD2. Germline assignment: CDR1 LNHDA and CDR2 SQIVND (reference sequence). The CDR3 totals 13 residues. Trimming at V came to 6 bases and at J to 9 bases, leaving 2 bases not matched to a gene. The CDR3 sequence: CASSRTSGGEQFF. Here the CDR3 DNA reads TGTGCCAGTAGCCGGACTAGCGGGGGTGAGCAGTTCTTC.

This chain uses TRBV11-2 with TRBJ2-1, with no clear D. The CDR3 contains 13 residues. The germline V and J ends were trimmed by 8 bases and 7 bases, with 15 bases remaining between them. The germline CDR1 and CDR2 sequences are SGHAT and FQNNGV. This CDR3 reads CASLTFKENEQFF. CDR3 coding DNA: TGTGCCAGCCTCACTTTTAAGGAGAATGAGCAGTTCTTC.

V usage is TRBV3-1 (or the pseudogene TRBV3-2) and J usage is TRBJ2-3; unclear D gene. The CDR3 totals 18 residues. Germline V CDR1 and CDR2: LGHDT, YNNKEL (reference sequence). V was cut by 0 bases and J by 8 bases, with 24 bases left in between. CDR3 in amino acids: CASSQDRLLGSVRGTQYF. CDR3 in DNA: TGTGCCAGCAGCCAAGACCGGCTCTTAGGATCGGTTCGAGGTACGCAGTATTTT.